Detailed here is one T cell receptor beta chain. Its antigen is not identified. The entry originates in a study of cytomegalovirus exposure and HLA in healthy donors. Overall study: Earlier results showed approximately 120 million unique TCR beta sequences derived from some 180 million T cells. Findings and limits, study-wide: In a later analysis, TCR beta V- and J-gene trimming was associated with a missense DCLRE1C variant. Donor immune exposure was known only as CMV serostatus.

The primer mix had 60 Vbeta and 13 Jbeta primers. Clones were read by immunoSEQ multiplex PCR, and TCRdb kept only the in-frame ones, dropping some. Found here are fewer than 200,000 clones, around 69% of them singletons; the top ten hold over 1.3%. V gave up 5 bases and J gave up 7 bases; unmatched junction bases: 13. Germline assignment: CDR1 MNHNY and CDR2 SVGAGI (reference sequence). The CDR3 runs to 15 residues. The receptor was isolated from a man aged 55 to 69 in good health and CMV-seronegative. Sequencing input: PBMCs. V and J are TRBV6-6 and TRBJ2-7; TRBD2 matches at 8 bases. The CDR3 DNA is TGTGCCAGCAGTAGCCCGCTGGAGCGGGGGAGTGAGCAGTACTTC. Its protein product is CASSSPLERGSEQYF.